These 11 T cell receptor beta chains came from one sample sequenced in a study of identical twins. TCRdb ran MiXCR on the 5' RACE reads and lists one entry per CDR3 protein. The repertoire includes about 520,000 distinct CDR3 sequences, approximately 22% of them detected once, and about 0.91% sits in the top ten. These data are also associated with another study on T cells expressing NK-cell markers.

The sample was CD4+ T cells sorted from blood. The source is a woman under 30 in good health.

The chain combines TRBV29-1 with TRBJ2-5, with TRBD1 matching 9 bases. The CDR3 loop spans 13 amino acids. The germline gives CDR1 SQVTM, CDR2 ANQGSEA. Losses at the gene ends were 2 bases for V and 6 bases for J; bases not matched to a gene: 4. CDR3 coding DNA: TGCAGCGTTGAATCGGACAGGGGAAAGACCCAGTACTTC. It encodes CSVESDRGKTQYF.

As DNA, the CDR3 is TGTGCCAGCTCACCAGACAGACTTCGAGCCAAAAACATTCAGTACTTC. Its translation is CASSPDRLRAKNIQYF. The genes are TRBV18 and TRBJ2-4, with D possibly TRBD1 on 5 matching bases. The germline CDR1 and CDR2 sequences are KGHSH and LQKENI. V lost 2 bases to trimming and J lost 0 bases, with 11 bases between them. The CDR3 covers 16 residues.

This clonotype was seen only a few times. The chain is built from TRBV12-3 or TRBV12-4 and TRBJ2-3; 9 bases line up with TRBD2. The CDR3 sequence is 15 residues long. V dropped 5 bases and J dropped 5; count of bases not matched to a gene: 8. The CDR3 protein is CASSGGGRAIDTQYF. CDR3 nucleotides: TGTGCCAGCAGTGGGGGCGGGAGGGCCATAGATACGCAGTATTTT.

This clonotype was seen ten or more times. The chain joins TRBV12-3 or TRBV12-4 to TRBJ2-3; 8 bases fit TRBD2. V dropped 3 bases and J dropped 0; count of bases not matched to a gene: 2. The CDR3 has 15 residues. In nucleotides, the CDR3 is TGTGCCAGCAGTTTTAGCGGGACTAGCACAGATACGCAGTATTTT. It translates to CASSFSGTSTDTQYF.

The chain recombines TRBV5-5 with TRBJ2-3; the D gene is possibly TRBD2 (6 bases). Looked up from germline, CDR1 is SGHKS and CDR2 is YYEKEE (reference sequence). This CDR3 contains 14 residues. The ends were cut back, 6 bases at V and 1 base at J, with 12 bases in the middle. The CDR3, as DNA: TGTGCCAGCAACCCGACGGGGGGCACAGATACGCAGTATTTT. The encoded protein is CASNPTGGTDTQYF.

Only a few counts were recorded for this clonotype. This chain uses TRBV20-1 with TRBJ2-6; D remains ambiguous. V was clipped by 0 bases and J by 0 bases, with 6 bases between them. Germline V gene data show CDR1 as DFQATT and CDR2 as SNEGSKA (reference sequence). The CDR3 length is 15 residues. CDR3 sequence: CSARDLTSGANVLTF. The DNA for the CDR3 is TGCAGTGCTAGAGATCTGACCTCTGGGGCCAACGTCCTGACTTTC.

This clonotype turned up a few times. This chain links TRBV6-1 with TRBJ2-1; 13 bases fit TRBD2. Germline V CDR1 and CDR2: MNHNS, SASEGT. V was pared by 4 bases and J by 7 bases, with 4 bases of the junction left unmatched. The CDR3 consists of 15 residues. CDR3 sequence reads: CASSVRTSGSNEQFF. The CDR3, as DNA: TGTGCCAGCAGTGTAAGGACTAGCGGGAGTAATGAGCAGTTCTTC.

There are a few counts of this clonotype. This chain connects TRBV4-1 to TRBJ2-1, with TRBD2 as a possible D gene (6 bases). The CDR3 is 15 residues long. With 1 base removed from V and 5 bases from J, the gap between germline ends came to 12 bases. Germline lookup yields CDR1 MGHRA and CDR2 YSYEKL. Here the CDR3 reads CASSQARLAHNEQFF. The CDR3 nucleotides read TGCGCCAGCAGCCAAGCAAGGCTAGCGCACAATGAGCAGTTCTTC.

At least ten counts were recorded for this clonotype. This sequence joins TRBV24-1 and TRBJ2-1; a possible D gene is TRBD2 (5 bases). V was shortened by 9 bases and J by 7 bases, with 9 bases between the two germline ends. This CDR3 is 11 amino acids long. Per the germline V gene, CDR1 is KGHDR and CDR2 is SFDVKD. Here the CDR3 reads CATSRGNEQFF. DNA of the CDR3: TGTGCCACCTCCCGGGGAAATGAGCAGTTCTTC.

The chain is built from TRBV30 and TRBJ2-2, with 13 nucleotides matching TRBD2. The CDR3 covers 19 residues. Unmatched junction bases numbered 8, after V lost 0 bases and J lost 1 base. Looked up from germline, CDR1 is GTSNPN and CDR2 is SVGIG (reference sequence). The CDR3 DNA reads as TGTGCCTGGAGTGTACGGAGACTAGCGGGAGGCCGGAACACCGGGGAGCTGTTTTTT. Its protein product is CAWSVRRLAGGRNTGELFF.

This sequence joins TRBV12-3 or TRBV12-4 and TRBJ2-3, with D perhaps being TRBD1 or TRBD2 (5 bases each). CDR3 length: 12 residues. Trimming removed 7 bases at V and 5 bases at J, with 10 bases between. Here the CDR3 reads CASTVRGDTQYF. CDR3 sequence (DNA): TGTGCCAGCACGGTGAGGGGAGATACGCAGTATTTT.